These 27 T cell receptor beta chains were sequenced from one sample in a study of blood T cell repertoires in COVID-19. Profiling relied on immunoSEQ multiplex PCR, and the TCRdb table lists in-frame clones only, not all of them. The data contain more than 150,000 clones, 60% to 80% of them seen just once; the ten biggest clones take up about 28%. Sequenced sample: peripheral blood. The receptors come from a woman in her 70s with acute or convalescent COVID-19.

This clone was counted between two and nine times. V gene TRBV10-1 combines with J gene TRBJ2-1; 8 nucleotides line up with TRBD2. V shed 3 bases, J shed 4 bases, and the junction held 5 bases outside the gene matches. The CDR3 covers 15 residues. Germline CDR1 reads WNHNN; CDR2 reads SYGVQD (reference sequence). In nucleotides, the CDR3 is TGCGCCAGCAGTGATCCTAGCGGGTTATACAATGAGCAGTTCTTC. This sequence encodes CASSDPSGLYNEQFF.

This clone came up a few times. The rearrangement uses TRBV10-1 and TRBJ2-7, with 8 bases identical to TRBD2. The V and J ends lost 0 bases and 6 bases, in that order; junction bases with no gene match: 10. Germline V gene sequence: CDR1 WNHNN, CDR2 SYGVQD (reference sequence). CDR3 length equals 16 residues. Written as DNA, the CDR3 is TGCGCCAGCAGTGAGTCGACCGGGACTAGGAGGGCCGAGCAGTACTTC. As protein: CASSESTGTRRAEQYF.

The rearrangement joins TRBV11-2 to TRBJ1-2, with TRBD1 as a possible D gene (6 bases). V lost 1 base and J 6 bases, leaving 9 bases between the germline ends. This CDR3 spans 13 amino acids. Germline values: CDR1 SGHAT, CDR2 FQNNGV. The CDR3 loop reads CASSLGQGHGYTF. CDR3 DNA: TGTGCCAGCAGCTTAGGGCAGGGGCATGGCTACACCTTC. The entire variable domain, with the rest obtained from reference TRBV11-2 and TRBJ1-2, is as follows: EAGVAQSPRYKIIEKRQSVAFWCNPISGHATLYWYQQILGQGPKLLIQFQNNGVVDDSQLPKDRFSAERLKGVDSTLKIQPAKLEDSAVYLCASSLGQGHGYTFGSGTRLTVV.

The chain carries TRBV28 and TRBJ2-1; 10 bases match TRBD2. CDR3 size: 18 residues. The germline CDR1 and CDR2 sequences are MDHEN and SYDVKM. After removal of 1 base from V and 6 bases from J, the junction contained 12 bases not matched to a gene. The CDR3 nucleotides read TGTGCCAGCAGTTTATTAGGTCTAGCGGGAGAGGTAGGCAATGAGCAGTTCTTC. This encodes CASSLLGLAGEVGNEQFF.

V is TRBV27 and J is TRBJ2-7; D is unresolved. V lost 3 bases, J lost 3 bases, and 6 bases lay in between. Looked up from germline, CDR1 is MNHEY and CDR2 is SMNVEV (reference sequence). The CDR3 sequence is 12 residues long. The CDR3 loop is CASSFAGYEQYF. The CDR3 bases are TGTGCCAGCAGTTTTGCCGGCTACGAGCAGTACTTC.

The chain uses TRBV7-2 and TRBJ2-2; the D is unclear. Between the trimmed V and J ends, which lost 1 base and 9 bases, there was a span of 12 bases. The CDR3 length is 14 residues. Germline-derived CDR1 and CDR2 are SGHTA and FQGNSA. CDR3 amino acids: CASSLDATSRELFF. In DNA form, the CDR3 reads TGTGCCAGCAGCTTAGATGCCACTTCCAGGGAGCTGTTTTTT. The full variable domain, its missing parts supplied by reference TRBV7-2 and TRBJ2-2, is GAGVSQSPSNKVTEKGKDVELRCDPISGHTALYWYRQSLGQGLEFLIYFQGNSAPDKSGLPSDRFSAERTGGSVSTLTIQRTQQEDSAVYLCASSLDATSRELFFGEGSRLTVL.

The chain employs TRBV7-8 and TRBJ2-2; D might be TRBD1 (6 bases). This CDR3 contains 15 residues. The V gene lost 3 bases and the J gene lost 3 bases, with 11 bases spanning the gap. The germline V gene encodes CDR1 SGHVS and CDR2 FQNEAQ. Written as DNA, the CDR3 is TGTGCCAGCAGCTTGTTACAGGGAGACACCGGGGAGCTGTTTTTT. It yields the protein CASSLLQGDTGELFF.

The DNA of the CDR3 is TGTGCCAGCAGCGACAACAGGGGGCTCAACGAGCAGTACTTC. As protein: CASSDNRGLNEQYF. V gene TRBV21-1 combines with J gene TRBJ2-7; TRBD1 was called by the table and not checked on the DNA. TRBV21-1 is a pseudogene. The CDR3 length is 14 residues.

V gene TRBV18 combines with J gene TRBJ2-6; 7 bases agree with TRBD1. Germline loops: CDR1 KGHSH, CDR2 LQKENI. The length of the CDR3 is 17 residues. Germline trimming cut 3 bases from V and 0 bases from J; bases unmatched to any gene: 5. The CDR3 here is CASSPFGQASGANVLTF. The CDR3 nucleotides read TGTGCCAGCTCACCGTTCGGACAGGCCTCTGGGGCCAACGTCCTGACTTTC.

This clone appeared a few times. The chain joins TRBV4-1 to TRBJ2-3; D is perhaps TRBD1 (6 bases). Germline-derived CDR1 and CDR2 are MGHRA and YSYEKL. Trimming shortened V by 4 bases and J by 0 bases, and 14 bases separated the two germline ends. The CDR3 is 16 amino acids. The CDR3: CASSPQGNPSTDTQYF. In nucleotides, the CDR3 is TGCGCCAGCAGCCCGCAGGGGAACCCAAGCACAGATACGCAGTATTTT.

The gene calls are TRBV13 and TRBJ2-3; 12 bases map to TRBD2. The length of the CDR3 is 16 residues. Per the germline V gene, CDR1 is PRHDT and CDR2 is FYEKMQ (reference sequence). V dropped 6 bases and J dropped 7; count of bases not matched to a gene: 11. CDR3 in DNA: TGTGCCAGCAGTACGACTAGCGGGAGTGGTTTTAATACGCAGTATTTT. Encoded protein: CASSTTSGSGFNTQYF.

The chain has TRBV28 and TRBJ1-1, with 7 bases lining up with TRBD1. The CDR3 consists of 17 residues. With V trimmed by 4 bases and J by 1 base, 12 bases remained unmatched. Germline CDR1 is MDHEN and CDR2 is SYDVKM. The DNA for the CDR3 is TGTGCCAGCAGTTCCCAACGAGGGGGCGTCGGGAACACTGAAGCTTTCTTT. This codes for CASSSQRGGVGNTEAFF.

The CDR3 DNA reads TGTGCCAGCAGCTTCGACAGGGGACGGGAGACCCAGTACTTC. It yields the protein CASSFDRGRETQYF. The chain is built from TRBV28 and TRBJ2-5; TRBD1 matches at 8 bases. This CDR3 is built from 14 residues. V shed 6 bases, J shed 5 bases, and the junction held 8 bases outside the gene matches. Germline-derived CDR1 and CDR2 are MDHEN and SYDVKM.

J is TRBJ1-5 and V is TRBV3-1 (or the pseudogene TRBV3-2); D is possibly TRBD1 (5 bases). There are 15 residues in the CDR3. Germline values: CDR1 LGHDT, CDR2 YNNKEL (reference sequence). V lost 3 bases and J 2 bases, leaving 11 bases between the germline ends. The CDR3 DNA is TGTGCCAGCAGCCATGGGATCAGGGGCAATCAGCCCCAGCATTTT. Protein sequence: CASSHGIRGNQPQHF.

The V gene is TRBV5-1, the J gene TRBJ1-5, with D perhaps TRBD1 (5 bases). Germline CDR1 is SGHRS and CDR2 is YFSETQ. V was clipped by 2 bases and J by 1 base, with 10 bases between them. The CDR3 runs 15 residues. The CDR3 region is CASSFTGDSNQPQHF. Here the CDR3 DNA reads TGCGCCAGCAGCTTCACGGGGGACAGCAATCAGCCCCAGCATTTT. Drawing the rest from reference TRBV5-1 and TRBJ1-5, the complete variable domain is KAGVTQTPRYLIKTRGQQVTLSCSPISGHRSVSWYQQTPGQGLQFLFEYFSETQRNKGNFPGRFSGRQFSNSRSEMNVSTLELGDSALYLCASSFTGDSNQPQHFGDGTRLSIL.

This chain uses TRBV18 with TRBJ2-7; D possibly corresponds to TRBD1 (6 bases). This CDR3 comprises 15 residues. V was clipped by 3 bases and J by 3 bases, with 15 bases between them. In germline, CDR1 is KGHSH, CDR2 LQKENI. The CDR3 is CASSPTEGGLYEQYF. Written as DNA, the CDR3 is TGTGCCAGCTCACCTACCGAAGGGGGTCTCTACGAGCAGTACTTC.

CDR3 residues: CASGLTIAGGPGEQFF. As DNA, the CDR3 is TGTGCTAGTGGTTTGACTATAGCGGGAGGGCCGGGTGAGCAGTTCTTC. This chain uses TRBV12-5 with TRBJ2-1; 11 bases line up with TRBD2. CDR1 is LGHNT, CDR2 FRNRAP, per germline. CDR3 length: 16 residues. After removal of 2 bases from V and 9 bases from J, the junction contained 9 bases not matched to a gene.

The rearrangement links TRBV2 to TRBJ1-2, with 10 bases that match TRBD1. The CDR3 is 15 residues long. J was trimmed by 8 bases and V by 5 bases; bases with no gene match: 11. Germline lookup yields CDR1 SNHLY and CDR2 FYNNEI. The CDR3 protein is CASSIGTGDIGGYTF. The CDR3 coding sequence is TGTGCCAGCAGTATCGGGACAGGGGACATTGGGGGCTACACCTTC.

CDR3 region: CASSLDWGGNEQFF. The CDR3 DNA follows: TGCGCCAGCAGCTTGGATTGGGGCGGCAATGAGCAGTTCTTC. The rearrangement links TRBV5-1 to TRBJ2-1, with D perhaps matching TRBD1 (5 bases). V was clipped by 0 bases and J by 6 bases, with 10 bases between them. Germline assignment: CDR1 SGHRS and CDR2 YFSETQ. The CDR3 is 14 amino acids.

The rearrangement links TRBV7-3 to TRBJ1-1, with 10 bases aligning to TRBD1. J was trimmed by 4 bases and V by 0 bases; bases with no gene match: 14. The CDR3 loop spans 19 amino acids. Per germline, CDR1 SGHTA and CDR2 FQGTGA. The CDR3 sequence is CASSLTPPRQGAGGTEAFF. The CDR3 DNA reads TGTGCCAGCAGCTTAACCCCCCCCCGACAGGGGGCAGGTGGCACTGAAGCTTTCTTT.

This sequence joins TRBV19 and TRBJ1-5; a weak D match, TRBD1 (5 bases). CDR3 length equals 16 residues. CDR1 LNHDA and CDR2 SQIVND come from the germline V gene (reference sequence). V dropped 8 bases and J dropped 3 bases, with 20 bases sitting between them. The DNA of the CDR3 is TGTGCCAGTGCATTGGCTACTACAGGCCCCAATCAGCCCCAGCATTTT. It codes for CASALATTGPNQPQHF.

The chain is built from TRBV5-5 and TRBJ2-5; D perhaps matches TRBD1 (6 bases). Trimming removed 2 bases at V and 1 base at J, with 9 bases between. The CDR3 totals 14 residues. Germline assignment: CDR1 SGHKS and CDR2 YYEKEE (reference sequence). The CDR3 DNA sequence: TGTGCCAGCAGCTTATTGGACAGCCAAGAGACCCAGTACTTC. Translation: CASSLLDSQETQYF.

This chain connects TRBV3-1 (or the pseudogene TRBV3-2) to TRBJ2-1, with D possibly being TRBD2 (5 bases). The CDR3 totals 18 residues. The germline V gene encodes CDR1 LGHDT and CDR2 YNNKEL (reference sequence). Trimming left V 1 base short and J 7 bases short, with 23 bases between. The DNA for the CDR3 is TGTGCCAGCAGCCAAGGCACACCCAGAGGGCCTTTGGTGAATGAGCAGTTCTTC. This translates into CASSQGTPRGPLVNEQFF.

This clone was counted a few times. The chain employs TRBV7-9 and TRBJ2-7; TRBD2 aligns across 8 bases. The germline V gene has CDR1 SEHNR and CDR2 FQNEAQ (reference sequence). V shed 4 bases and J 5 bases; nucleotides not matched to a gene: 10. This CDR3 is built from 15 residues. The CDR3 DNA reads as TGTGCCAGCAGCTCGATGAGCGGGAGCTTTGACGAGCAGTACTTC. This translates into CASSSMSGSFDEQYF.

The CDR3 DNA reads TGTGCCAGCAGCCAAGAGTGGGGGCACACTGAAGCTTTCTTT. It translates to CASSQEWGHTEAFF. The J gene is TRBJ1-1, the V gene TRBV3-1 (or the pseudogene TRBV3-2); D is perhaps TRBD1 (6 bases). CDR3 size: 14 residues. V lost 0 bases and J 3 bases, leaving 8 bases between the germline ends. The germline gives CDR1 LGHDT, CDR2 YNNKEL (reference sequence).

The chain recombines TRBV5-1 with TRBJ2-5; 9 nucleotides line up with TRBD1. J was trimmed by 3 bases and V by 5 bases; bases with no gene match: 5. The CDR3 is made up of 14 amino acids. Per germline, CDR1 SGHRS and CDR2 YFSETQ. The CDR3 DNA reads TGCGCCAGCAGACCGGGACAGGGAAAAGAGACCCAGTACTTC. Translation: CASRPGQGKETQYF.

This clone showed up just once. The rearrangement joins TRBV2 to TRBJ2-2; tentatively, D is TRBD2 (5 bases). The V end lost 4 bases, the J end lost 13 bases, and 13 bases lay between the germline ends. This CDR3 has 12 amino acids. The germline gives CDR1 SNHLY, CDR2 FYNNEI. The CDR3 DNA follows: TGTGCCAGCAGTGTCTTAGCCGGAGGGCTGTTTTTT. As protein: CASSVLAGGLFF.